This T cell receptor (beta chain) was identified during a study of OX40 agonist ivuxolimab in advanced cancers. Whole-study context: Anti-PD-1, anti-PD-L1 or anti-CTLA-4 therapy given earlier was allowed, and roughly 40% had some.

About this clone: Its antigen is still unknown.

Germline V gene lookup returns CDR1 SNHLY and CDR2 FYNNEI. V trimming: 2 bases; J trimming: 5 bases; junction bases outside the gene matches: 7. The CDR3 covers 15 residues. Using immunoSEQ multiplex PCR, the repertoire was profiled, and TCRdb retains in-frame clones only, with some absent. The sample includes around 65,000 clones, about 90% of them seen just once. Overall study findings and caveats: Researchers report that CD8+ T cells had, on average, more expanded clones than CD4+.

The chain joins TRBV2 to TRBJ2-5; 8 positions match TRBD2. The receptor comes from an adult with an advanced solid tumor such as melanoma, head and neck, liver or kidney cancer. Source: CD4+ or CD8+ T cells sorted from blood, taken in a trial of the OX40 agonist ivuxolimab. CDR3 region: CASSEQARGAETQYF. The CDR3 nucleotides read TGTGCCAGCAGTGAACAAGCGCGGGGGGCGGAGACCCAGTACTTC.